The sequence of this T cell receptor beta chain was determined in a study of blood T cell repertoires in COVID-19 (dated by TCRdb to 2018 to 2021). For context, the study as a whole: Samples from collaborators originated in the United States, Italy and Spain and spanned both the acute and convalescent phases of COVID-19. The material from the prospective study consisted of cDNA or gDNA derived from T cells, B-cell-depleted T cells, or PBMCs. A de-identified subject ID, COVID-19 status, age in years and sex were almost always included in the sample metadata. Subjects who had been exposed to COVID-19, were actively infected with it, or had recovered from it provided the deeply sampled blood TCRbeta repertoires that made up the dataset. Samples were obtained from the ongoing ImmuneRACE study (first 160 participants) and from over 1,000 subjects provided by 6 global collaborators. Where available, HLA class I and class II types were taken from metadata supplied by the sample provider and were not determined by assay-based typing. The repertoires were released in a freely available public database intended as a resource for research on the immune response to SARS-CoV-2. Overall study outcomes, separate from this receptor: How much clinical and demographic metadata was included differed by source and by participant, and the metadata was provided uncurated.

TCRbeta CDR3 regions were amplified from genomic DNA by means of the immunoSEQ Assay, a bias-controlled multiplex PCR. Per the authors' processing: Nucleated cell counts per sample were estimated from amplification of reference gene primers within the assay. To quantify the absolute abundance of each unique TCRbeta CDR3 rearrangement, sequence reads were collapsed and filtered. For each sample, productive Simpson clonality was calculated as the square root of Simpson's diversity index across productive rearrangements. TCRdb mirrors the immuneACCESS table, restricted to in-frame sequences. Some clones are absent from its copies; in checked studies, under half trace to an unresolved V gene, and the reason for the others is unknown. V, J and clone size derive from that table, while D and trimming were established from the DNA sequence. This sample lists about 120,000 clones; around nine tenths were detected once. The ten largest clones add up to roughly 2.2% of the sample.

As for this clone: What antigen it recognizes has not been identified. The sample holds no much larger clone one base away, and base qualities are not on file.

Collaborating institutions collected whole blood in K2EDTA tubes following their own protocols. For TCRbeta analysis, collaborators shipped samples as frozen whole blood, isolated PBMCs, or DNA extracted from either of those sample types. The CDR3 sequence holds 15 residues, the cysteine and phenylalanine included. CDR3 DNA is the only sequence kept; it has 45 bases, read in frame from the first base. CDR1 and CDR2, per the germline V gene, are SGHTS and YDEGEE. V lost 3 bases and J lost 6 bases, and the count of bases not matched to a germline gene is 10. The sample taken for sequencing was peripheral blood. The chain employs TRBV5-8 and TRBJ1-2; 8 bases in between match TRBD1. The origin of this receptor is a woman in her 50s with acute or convalescent COVID-19. The sequenced DNA: TGTGCCAGCAGCTGGCGGGACAGGATTGATAATGGCTACACCTTC. Its translation reads: CASSWRDRIDNGYTF.